This T cell receptor beta chain was captured by sequencing in a study of regulatory dendritic cells for organ transplantation. Overall study findings and caveats: Memory T cells were less diverse than naive, with memory CD8+ most oligoclonal. The most alloreactive TCR clonotypes were found in resting memory CD8+ cells. Memory CD8+ clonal expansion seemed more limited with regulatory than mature dendritic cells.

CFSE-labeled sorted T cells met regulatory or mature dendritic cells for four to five days. The CDR3 extends over 16 amino acids. Trimming took 3 bases from V and 2 from J; bases not matched to a gene: 8. CDR1 LGHNA and CDR2 YSLEER come from the germline V gene. Generated by immunoSEQ multiplex PCR, the TCRdb table keeps only in-frame clones and is missing some. The sample consists of around 12,000 clones, around 92% of them appearing once. In regard to this clone: Antigen specificity is unknown.

This chain connects TRBV4-3 to TRBJ2-7; TRBD1 matches 9 bases. Specimen: naive CD8+ T cells from blood cultured with regulatory dendritic cells. Subset noted: CD45RA+ naive T cells. The origin of this receptor is a human donor in good health. This CDR3 is CASSQSQGQGTYEQYF. In DNA form, the CDR3 reads TGCGCCAGCAGCCAGAGCCAGGGACAGGGAACCTACGAGCAGTACTTC.